This TCR beta chain is drawn from a study of T cells in Graves' hyperthyroidism and ophthalmopathy. Broader study findings: The model made its ophthalmopathy prediction, and onset followed a median roughly six months later.

The junction had 9 bases not matched to a gene; V was cut back by 4 bases and J by 7 bases. Looked up from germline, CDR1 is SGHRS and CDR2 is YFSETQ. The CDR3 covers 15 residues. This clonotype appeared many times. The antigen is unknown. The TCR beta CDR3 regions underwent amplification using RNA transcripts as the source. The TCR CDR3 was amplified in a first-round RT-PCR using the HTBI primer set. MiXCR, run by TCRdb on the multiplex PCR reads, gives a single entry per CDR3 protein. The sample has about 160,000 distinct CDR3 sequences, over 8% seen once; the top ten hold approximately 24%. The sequencing input was blood. The receptor was derived from a woman aged 18-29 years with Graves' hyperthyroidism that later progressed to Graves' ophthalmopathy. The chain links TRBV5-1 to TRBJ1-4, with 8 bases fitting TRBD1. CDR3 in amino acids: CASSPRQGNREKLFF. The CDR3 DNA follows: TGCGCCAGCAGCCCCCGACAGGGGAACCGTGAAAAACTGTTTTTT.